The rows below give T cell receptor beta chains drawn from one sample of a study of blood T cells in healthy people across ages. TCRdb called the 5' RACE reads again in MiXCR, with one record for every CDR3 protein. This table has about 670,000 distinct CDR3 sequences, around two fifths appearing once. What was sequenced was blood. The receptors derive from an older man in good health. The CDR3 runs from the conserved cysteine through the conserved F or W. The D gene is left open where the match is weak. A clone size is listed for some rows: how often the clone was seen (once, few, many), or a class if it is expanded.

j_gene | v_gene | abundance | len | d_gene | CDR3nt | CDR3aa
TRBJ2-7 | TRBV7-2 | once | 14 | TRBD2 | TGTGCCAGCAGAGGGACTAGCGCTTACAATGAGCAGTACTTC | CASRGTSAYNEQYF
TRBJ2-1 | TRBV27 | NA | 15 | TRBD2 | TGTGCCAGCAGAACAGCGGGAGCGGGGTACAATGAGCAGTTCTTC | CASRTAGAGYNEQFF
TRBJ2-3 | TRBV25-1 | many | 12 | NA | TGTGCCAGCAGTGGGACGCCCGATACGCAGTATTTT | CASSGTPDTQYF
TRBJ2-7 | TRBV28 | few | 17 | TRBD2 | TGTGCCAGCAGTTTATACCCGACTAGCGGGGCACCCTACGAGCAGTACTTC | CASSLYPTSGAPYEQYF
TRBJ2-5 | TRBV3-1 | NA | 16 | TRBD2 | TGTGCCAGCAGCCAAGATGTAGCGGGGGGCCGGGGTGAGCAGTACTTC | CASSQDVAGGRGEQYF
TRBJ2-5 | TRBV2 | NA | 14 | TRBD1 | TGTGCCAGCAGTGAGACAGGGATTCGGGAGACCCAGTACTTC | CASSETGIRETQYF
TRBJ2-1 | TRBV7-2 | NA | 14 | TRBD2 | TGTGCCAGCAGTGGACTAGCGGGACGGGGTGAGCAGTTCTTC | CASSGLAGRGEQFF
TRBJ2-5 | TRBV20-1 | NA | 16 | TRBD1 | TGCAGTGCTACCACAGCTAACACAGGGGTACAAGAGACCCAGTACTTC | CSATTANTGVQETQYF
TRBJ2-7 | TRBV6-6 | few | 13 | TRBD2 | TGTGCCAGCAGTGCGGGACTAGCGGGAGAGCAGTACTTC | CASSAGLAGEQYF
TRBJ2-3 | TRBV7-2 | NA | 14 | NA | TGTGCCAGCAGCCCCGGAGGGGGGCCAGATACGCAGTATTTT | CASSPGGGPDTQYF
TRBJ1-5 | TRBV6-6 | NA | 14 | TRBD1 | TGTGCCAGCAGTTACGAGGGGGCCTTGCAGCCCCAGCATTTT | CASSYEGALQPQHF
TRBJ2-7 | TRBV6-2/TRBV6-3 | NA | 14 | TRBD2 | TGTGCCAGCAGGTCCGTGGGCGGGAGCTACGAGCAGTACTTC | CASRSVGGSYEQYF
TRBJ1-6 | TRBV20-1 | NA | 15 | TRBD1 | TGCAGTGCTAGAGAACAGGGGGCGAATAATTCACCCCTCCACTTT | CSAREQGANNSPLHF
TRBJ1-5 | TRBV28 | NA | 14 | NA | TGTGCCACCAGCCCCGGGGGGCAGATTCAGCCCCAGCATTTT | CATSPGGQIQPQHF
TRBJ2-7 | TRBV24-1 | NA | 15 | TRBD1 | TGTGCCACCAGTGACCGGGACAGGGGAGTGTACGAGCAGTACTTC | CATSDRDRGVYEQYF
TRBJ1-1 | TRBV4-2 | NA | 15 | TRBD1 | TGTGCCAGCAGCCAAGGGAAGGACAGGGCGATAGAAGCTTTCTTT | CASSQGKDRAIEAFF
TRBJ1-5 | TRBV20-1 | few | 15 | NA | TGCAGTGCTAGTCCTTCACAGGGCAGCGGGCAGCCCCAGCATTTT | CSASPSQGSGQPQHF
TRBJ1-1 | TRBV6-2/TRBV6-3 | NA | 15 | NA | TGTGCCAGCAGTAAGACGGACAGAGATAACACTGAAGCTTTCTTT | CASSKTDRDNTEAFF
TRBJ2-4 | TRBV3-1 | few | 12 | NA | TGTGCCAGCAGCACCTCAATGGGCATTCAGTACTTC | CASSTSMGIQYF
TRBJ2-2 | TRBV5-8 | NA | 12 | NA | TGTGCCAGCAGCCCGGACAGTCCGGAGCTGTTTTTT | CASSPDSPELFF
TRBJ2-7 | TRBV21-1 | NA | 18 | NA | TGTGCCAGCAGCAACCGACTCTTGGACGAGCGGGAGGCCCACGAGCAGTACTTC | CASSNRLLDEREAHEQYF
TRBJ2-7 | TRBV20-1 | NA | 14 | NA | TGCAGTGCTAGGGAACCTTGGGGTACCTGCGAGCAGTACTTC | CSAREPWGTCEQYF
TRBJ2-5 | TRBV10-3 | few | 13 | NA | TGTGCCATCAGTGATACAGAACAAGAGACCCAGTACTTC | CAISDTEQETQYF
TRBJ2-3 | TRBV11-2 | few | 18 | NA | TGTGCCAGCAGGGGGGGGGGTACAGGGGGATACCTCACAGATACGCAGTATTTT | CASRGGGTGGYLTDTQYF
TRBJ1-5 | TRBV4-2 | few | 14 | TRBD1 | TGTGCCAGCAGCAAGGACAGGGGGCGACAGCCCCAGCATTTT | CASSKDRGRQPQHF
TRBJ2-3 | TRBV5-1 | many | 19 | NA | TGCGCCAGCAGCTCAGGCGTCCCATATCCTGGGACTAGCACAGATACGCAGTATTTT | CASSSGVPYPGTSTDTQYF
TRBJ2-5 | TRBV12-3/TRBV12-4 | NA | 15 | NA | TGTGCCAGCAGTTTAAATCTTATAGGGGCTATTAAGCAGTACTTC | CASSLNLIGAIKQYF
TRBJ2-3 | TRBV4-3 | NA | 17 | TRBD1 | TGCGCCAGCAGCCAAGAACCCCGGACAGGCGGCACAGATACGCAGTATTTT | CASSQEPRTGGTDTQYF
TRBJ1-6 | TRBV5-1 | NA | 14 | NA | TGCTCCAGCAGCTACGGACGGAATAATCCACCCCTCCACTTT | CSSSYGRNNPPLHF
TRBJ2-3 | TRBV7-2 | few | 18 | NA | TGTGCCAGCAGCTTAGATGGGAGCCGCGTTTCTAGCACAGATACGCAGTATTTT | CASSLDGSRVSSTDTQYF
TRBJ1-2 | TRBV7-2 | NA | 14 | NA | TGTGCCAGCAGCTTAACAGGCAAAAACTATGGCTACACCTTC | CASSLTGKNYGYTF
TRBJ2-7 | TRBV3-1 | once | 13 | NA | TGTGCCAGCAGCCAAGCGGGAGAAAAGGAGCAGTACTTC | CASSQAGEKEQYF
TRBJ2-7 | TRBV18 | NA | 16 | TRBD1 | TGTGCCAGCTCACCCGCTCCCGGGACAGGGTCCTACGAGCAGTACTTC | CASSPAPGTGSYEQYF
TRBJ2-1 | TRBV7-2 | NA | 15 | TRBD2 | TGTGCCAGCAGCTTAGAACAGGCGGGGGGGAATGAGCAGTTCTTC | CASSLEQAGGNEQFF
TRBJ1-6 | TRBV25-1 | NA | 18 | NA | TGTGCCAGCAGTGAATATAGTGGCAGGAGCTCCTATAATTCACCCCTCCACTTT | CASSEYSGRSSYNSPLHF
TRBJ1-5 | TRBV6-2/TRBV6-3 | NA | 14 | NA | TGTGCCAGCACCTCAAAAAGGGGTTCCCAGCCCCAGCATTTT | CASTSKRGSQPQHF
TRBJ2-1 | TRBV6-5 | few | 15 | TRBD1 | TGTGCCAGCAGTGGGACAGGGGGGATTTACAATGAGCAGTTCTTC | CASSGTGGIYNEQFF
TRBJ2-7 | TRBV20-1 | NA | 15 | TRBD2 | TGCAGTGCTAGCCTAGCGGAAACCTCCTACAATGAGCAGTACTTC | CSASLAETSYNEQYF
TRBJ2-2 | TRBV7-9 | NA | 15 | NA | TGTGCCAGCACCAAGGGGGACGGGAACACCGGGGAGCTGTTTTTT | CASTKGDGNTGELFF
TRBJ2-7 | TRBV9 | NA | 12 | NA | TGTGCCTGCAGTCAAGTCGGGTACGAGCAGTACTTC | CACSQVGYEQYF
TRBJ2-7 | TRBV20-1 | few | 13 | NA | TGCAGTGCTAGACGGGGGAGCTCCTACGAGCAGTACTTC | CSARRGSSYEQYF
TRBJ2-7 | TRBV7-2 | NA | 16 | TRBD1 | TGTGCCAGCAGCCCAACCCACATAAGGCAGGGGGCTAAGCAGTACTTC | CASSPTHIRQGAKQYF
TRBJ2-5 | TRBV5-6 | NA | 15 | TRBD1 | TGTGCCAGCAGCTTGGTTGGACAGGGGGTGGAGACCCAGTACTTC | CASSLVGQGVETQYF
TRBJ2-1 | TRBV7-2 | few | 15 | TRBD2 | TGTGCCAGCAGCTACCGGCCGGCGGGGGGGCATGAGCAGTTCTTC | CASSYRPAGGHEQFF
TRBJ2-3 | TRBV5-6 | few | 13 | NA | TGTGCCAGCAGCTCCGGAATGGGGGATACGCAGTATTTT | CASSSGMGDTQYF
TRBJ2-3 | TRBV7-2 | NA | 16 | TRBD2 | TGTGCCTGCAGCCGTCAGCTAGCGGGAGGGCCAGATACGCAGTATTTT | CACSRQLAGGPDTQYF
TRBJ2-2 | TRBV5-1 | NA | 15 | NA | TGCGCCAGCAGCTTGGAGGTTTTAGGGAGCGGGGAGCTGTTTTTT | CASSLEVLGSGELFF
TRBJ2-3 | TRBV20-1 | NA | 16 | NA | TGCAGTGCAAAACAAAGGACGGCGGGGAACACAGATACGCAGTATTTT | CSAKQRTAGNTDTQYF
TRBJ1-2 | TRBV20-1 | NA | 14 | NA | TGCAGTGCCCTTGACAGCCAGTCTAACTATGGCTACACCTTC | CSALDSQSNYGYTF
TRBJ1-5 | TRBV21-1 | few | 16 | NA | TGTGCCAGCAGCAAAGGACCCGGACAGGGGGATCAGCCCCAGCATTTT | CASSKGPGQGDQPQHF
TRBJ2-2 | TRBV7-9 | NA | 16 | TRBD1 | TGTGCCAGCAGCAAAACAGGGGTCTCGAACACCGGGGAGCTGTTTTTT | CASSKTGVSNTGELFF
TRBJ2-7 | TRBV25-1 | NA | 14 | TRBD1 | TGTGCCAGCAGTGCCTCGGGACAGGGGATCGAGCAGTACTTC | CASSASGQGIEQYF
TRBJ2-7 | TRBV20-1 | few | 14 | TRBD2 | TGCAGTGCTAGAGTCCCTAGCGGGATCGACGAGCAGTACTTC | CSARVPSGIDEQYF
TRBJ1-2 | TRBV24-1 | NA | 15 | NA | TGTGCCACCAGTGATCCTGCAGGCTCTAACTATGGCTACACCTTC | CATSDPAGSNYGYTF
TRBJ1-1 | TRBV6-1 | NA | 13 | TRBD1 | TGTGCCGGGAACAGGGGAGGGGACACTGAAGCTTTCTTT | CAGNRGGDTEAFF